Each of the 3 T cell receptor beta chains below was sequenced from the same sample in a study of cytomegalovirus exposure and HLA in healthy donors. The method was immunoSEQ multiplex PCR; TCRdb's version includes in-frame clones alone and lacks a portion of them. The table lists about 98,000 clones, 87% of them singletons. Sequencing used PBMCs. All receptors come from a woman younger than 45 in good health and CMV-seronegative.

V is TRBV28 and J is TRBJ1-3; D remains unclear. The CDR3 length is 14 residues. CDR1 and CDR2 (germline): MDHEN, SYDVKM. V shed 8 bases and J shed 8 bases, with 19 bases lying between them. The CDR3 is CASSPGGVADTIYF. CDR3 in DNA: TGTGCCAGCTCTCCAGGCGGGGTGGCGGACACCATATATTTT.

This clone was recorded only once. The gene calls are TRBV19 and TRBJ2-7, with a possible D match to TRBD2 (5 bases). The CDR3 totals 14 residues. Germline loops: CDR1 LNHDA, CDR2 SQIVND (reference sequence). Trimming shortened V by 6 bases and J by 3 bases, and 15 bases separated the two germline ends. The CDR3 loop is CASRGREPGYEQYF. The CDR3 bases are TGTGCCAGTAGGGGCCGGGAACCTGGCTACGAGCAGTACTTC.

The DNA for the CDR3 is TGTGCCAGTAGTCCCCGACAGGGTATCCCCGGGGAGCTGTTTTTT. This encodes CASSPRQGIPGELFF. This chain links TRBV19 with TRBJ2-2; 7 nucleotides agree with TRBD1. V trimming: 5 bases; J trimming: 6 bases; junction bases outside the gene matches: 9. CDR1 and CDR2 (germline): LNHDA, SQIVND (reference sequence). This CDR3 spans 15 amino acids.